These 27 T cell receptor beta chains originate from one sample sequenced in a study of blood T cell repertoires in COVID-19. Method: immunoSEQ multiplex PCR; TCRdb's copy keeps in-frame clones and lacks some. In the table there are approximately 200,000 clones, more than 70% of which are singletons. The specimen sequenced was peripheral blood. Receptors were obtained from a woman between 25 and 40 years old with acute or convalescent COVID-19.

V and J are TRBV6-5 and TRBJ1-5; D is uncertain. The CDR3 length is 12 residues. CDR1 and CDR2 from the germline V gene are MNHEY and SVGAGI. V dropped 7 bases and J dropped 7 bases, with 11 bases sitting between them. This CDR3 is CASKDGGQPQHF. The CDR3 DNA reads TGTGCCAGCAAGGACGGAGGACAGCCCCAGCATTTT.

The chain uses TRBV4-2 and TRBJ1-6; 7 nucleotides match TRBD1. The J segment lost 11 bases and the V segment lost 2 bases, leaving 15 bases of the junction unmatched. CDR3 length: 17 residues. Germline loops: CDR1 LGHNA, CDR2 YNFKEQ. CDR3 DNA: TGTGCCAGCAGCCAAAAACAGGGACAGACTATCTATGCACCCCTCCACTTT. Translating it yields CASSQKQGQTIYAPLHF.

The CDR3 nucleotides read TGTGCCGCCGGACAGCTTCTTAACTATGGCTACACCTTC. Amino acid sequence: CAAGQLLNYGYTF. The chain couples TRBV10-3 to TRBJ1-2; a possible D gene is TRBD1 (6 bases). Trimming cost V 11 bases and J 1 base, with 14 bases left between them. CDR1 is ENHRY, CDR2 SYGVKD, per germline. This CDR3 comprises 13 residues.

The DNA for the CDR3 is TGCAGCGTTGTAGGAGGGGACTATGGCTACACCTTC. This gives the protein CSVVGGDYGYTF. The chain uses TRBV29-1 and TRBJ1-2; D may be TRBD1 (5 bases). The V gene's germline CDR1 is SQVTM and CDR2 ANQGSEA. The CDR3 is 12 residues long. Trimming cost V 4 bases and J 3 bases, with 9 bases left between them.

The chain combines TRBV28 with TRBJ1-2, with 7 nucleotides matching TRBD1. CDR1 is MDHEN and CDR2 is SYDVKM in the germline V gene. There are 13 residues in the CDR3. V lost 5 bases and J lost 2; bases outside the gene matches: 2. CDR3 DNA: TGTGCCAGCAGTGACAGGGCAAACTATGGCTACACCTTC. This encodes CASSDRANYGYTF.

The chain couples TRBV5-1 to TRBJ1-1, with unresolved D. Germline V CDR1 and CDR2: SGHRS, YFSETQ. V shed 3 bases and J shed 1 base, with 13 bases lying between them. The CDR3 sequence is 15 residues long. The DNA of the CDR3 is TGCGCCAGCAGCTCCCAAAGGAGCGGGAACACTGAAGCTTTCTTT. Protein: CASSSQRSGNTEAFF.

This clone was found once. The chain couples TRBV2 to TRBJ2-3; 9 bases are a match to TRBD2. The CDR3 has 15 residues. V dropped 10 bases and J dropped 1; count of bases not matched to a gene: 9. Germline V gives CDR1 SNHLY, CDR2 FYNNEI. CDR3 loop: CATNPASGGTDTQYF. Written as DNA, the CDR3 is TGTGCCACAAATCCGGCTAGCGGGGGCACAGATACGCAGTATTTT.

The chain employs TRBV21-1 and TRBJ1-1; the table's D call TRBD1 went unverified against the DNA. TRBV21-1 is termed a pseudogene. This CDR3 has 13 residues. CDR3 sequence reads: CASRCRIWTEAFF. As DNA, the CDR3 is TGTGCCAGCAGGTGCAGGATTTGGACTGAAGCTTTCTTT.

The V call is TRBV9, the J call TRBJ1-1; no reliable D call. V was clipped by 0 bases and J by 6 bases, with 12 bases between them. There are 14 residues in the CDR3. Germline V gives CDR1 SGDLS, CDR2 YYNGEE. CDR3 protein: CASSVDGLVSEAFF. The CDR3 DNA sequence: TGTGCCAGCAGCGTAGACGGACTAGTCTCTGAAGCTTTCTTT.

This sequence joins TRBV6-1 and TRBJ2-3; TRBD2 might be the D (5 bases). The CDR3 extends over 17 amino acids. Germline V gene lookup returns CDR1 MNHNS and CDR2 SASEGT. Deletions cut 1 base from V and 0 bases from J, with 14 bases between. CDR3 coding DNA: TGTGCCAGCAGTGAAGGCCTCGGGGTCGGGAGCACAGATACGCAGTATTTT. Protein: CASSEGLGVGSTDTQYF.

The CDR3 DNA reads TGCAGCGTTGGGGGCACTAACTATGGCTACACCTTC. This encodes CSVGGTNYGYTF. The chain couples TRBV29-1 to TRBJ1-2, with D maybe TRBD1 (5 bases). V was pared by 4 bases and J by 0 bases, with 6 bases between. Looked up from germline, CDR1 is SQVTM and CDR2 is ANQGSEA. The CDR3 spans 12 residues.

Notes on this clone: Other DNA sequences from this sample encode an identical CDR3 as well. The V call is TRBV20-1, the J call TRBJ1-2, with D uncertain. CDR3 length equals 11 residues. V was trimmed by 1 base and J by 4 bases, leaving 4 bases between them. Germline lookup yields CDR1 DFQATT and CDR2 SNEGSKA (reference sequence). The CDR3: CSARGVYGYTF. CDR3 nucleotides: TGCAGTGCTAGAGGCGTCTATGGCTACACCTTC.

The V call is TRBV28, the J call TRBJ2-1, with D maybe TRBD1 (6 bases). The CDR3 runs to 19 residues. Germline V lookup: CDR1 MDHEN, CDR2 SYDVKM. V lost 7 bases to trimming and J lost 5 bases, with 30 bases between them. This chain's CDR3 is CASTIVGARGLGANNEQFF. In DNA, the CDR3 is TGTGCCAGCACTATAGTGGGGGCGCGTGGTCTTGGGGCTAACAATGAGCAGTTCTTC.

The chain couples TRBV24-1 to TRBJ2-1; D unresolved. The V and J ends lost 4 bases and 5 bases respectively, with 11 bases between them. The CDR3 consists of 14 residues. Germline lookup yields CDR1 KGHDR and CDR2 SFDVKD. The CDR3 DNA reads TGTGCCACCAGTGAGTACCACACAAACAATGAGCAGTTCTTC. Translating it yields CATSEYHTNNEQFF.

The chain carries TRBV7-9 and TRBJ1-4; 9 bases line up with TRBD1. V shed 5 bases, J shed 8 bases, and the junction held 6 bases outside the gene matches. This CDR3 is built from 14 residues. Germline CDR1 SEHNR, CDR2 FQNEAQ (reference sequence). The CDR3 nucleotides read TGTGCCAGCAGCCGCGACAGGGGGTTCGAAAAACTGTTTTTT. This codes for CASSRDRGFEKLFF.

The genes are TRBV7-9 and TRBJ2-7; 9 positions match TRBD1. Germline CDR1 SEHNR, CDR2 FQNEAQ (reference sequence). Germline trimming cut 3 bases from V and 4 bases from J; bases unmatched to any gene: 4. This CDR3 comprises 14 residues. This CDR3 reads CASSLGDRVYEQYF. Here the CDR3 DNA reads TGTGCCAGCAGCTTGGGGGACAGGGTTTACGAGCAGTACTTC.

This clone appeared a few times. The chain joins TRBV10-3 to TRBJ1-5; D unclear. The CDR3 spans 14 residues. Germline V gene data show CDR1 as ENHRY and CDR2 as SYGVKD. Trimming removed 7 bases at V and 2 bases at J, with 12 bases between. The CDR3 here is CAIKGREGNQPQHF. The CDR3 DNA reads TGTGCCATCAAAGGTCGGGAGGGCAATCAGCCCCAGCATTTT.

The chain links TRBV6-7 to TRBJ2-5; D gene uncertain. TRBV6-7 is an ORF for which the function is uncertain. The ends were cut back, 6 bases at V and 3 bases at J, with 11 bases in the middle. The CDR3 has 13 residues. The CDR3 sequence is CASSLDWEETQYF. DNA of the CDR3: TGTGCCAGCAGCCTAGACTGGGAAGAGACCCAGTACTTC.

This rearrangement joins TRBV7-9 to TRBJ2-5, with D possibly TRBD2 on 5 matching bases. The V gene lost 5 bases and the J gene lost 0 bases, with 13 bases spanning the gap. There are 15 residues in the CDR3. The germline V gene has CDR1 SEHNR and CDR2 FQNEAQ (reference sequence). The DNA of the CDR3 is TGTGCCAGCAGCCCCAGCACGGGGTACCAAGAGACCCAGTACTTC. Amino acid sequence: CASSPSTGYQETQYF.

The rearrangement links TRBV5-4 to TRBJ2-7; perhaps TRBD1 as D (5 bases). This CDR3 spans 14 amino acids. Per the germline V gene, CDR1 is SGHNT and CDR2 is YYREEE (reference sequence). The V gene lost 0 bases and the J gene lost 0 bases, with 7 bases spanning the gap. The CDR3 spells CASSLDRNSYEQYF. In DNA form, the CDR3 reads TGTGCCAGCAGCTTGGACAGGAACTCCTACGAGCAGTACTTC. Looking up the rest from reference TRBV5-4 and TRBJ2-7 gives the full variable domain: ETGVTQSPTHLIKTRGQQVTLRCSSQSGHNTVSWYQQALGQGPQFIFQYYREEENGRGNFPPRFSGLQFPNYSSELNVNALELDDSALYLCASSLDRNSYEQYFGPGTRLTVT.

The J gene is TRBJ1-2, the V gene TRBV10-3; 10 nucleotides agree with TRBD1. V lost 11 bases to trimming and J lost 1 base; unmatched junction nucleotides: 7. Germline V gene data show CDR1 as ENHRY and CDR2 as SYGVKD. CDR3 length: 14 amino acids. The CDR3 DNA reads as TGTGCCGCGGTCCGGGACAGGGGTAACTATGGCTACACCTTC. This gives the protein CAAVRDRGNYGYTF.

The V call is TRBV4-2, the J call TRBJ2-5; TRBD1 matches 7 bases. Germline trimming cut 1 base from V and 5 bases from J; bases unmatched to any gene: 4. From germline, CDR1 is LGHNA and CDR2 YNFKEQ. This CDR3 is 14 amino acids long. The CDR3, as DNA: TGTGCCAGCAGCCAAGGACAGGGAATCGAGACCCAGTACTTC. Residues: CASSQGQGIETQYF.

This chain connects TRBV2 to TRBJ2-3; D ambiguous. Germline V CDR1 and CDR2: SNHLY, FYNNEI. The CDR3 sequence is 13 residues long. The germline V and J ends were trimmed by 6 bases and 4 bases, with 11 bases remaining between them. The CDR3 region is CASSRRLADTQYF. The CDR3 DNA follows: TGTGCCAGCAGCCGGCGGCTAGCAGATACGCAGTATTTT.

This rearrangement joins TRBV6-2 or TRBV6-3 to TRBJ2-1; TRBD2 is a possible D gene (6 bases). This CDR3 is built from 16 residues. Trimming removed 4 bases at V and 4 bases at J, with 17 bases between. Germline-derived CDR1 and CDR2 are MNHEY and SVGEGT. CDR3: CASSSRAGKEYNEQFF. As DNA, the CDR3 is TGTGCCAGCAGTTCCAGAGCGGGCAAAGAATACAATGAGCAGTTCTTC.

This clone was picked up one time. This rearrangement joins TRBV27 to TRBJ2-5; a possible D gene is TRBD2 (6 bases). In germline, CDR1 is MNHEY, CDR2 SMNVEV (reference sequence). This CDR3 has 11 residues. The V gene lost 7 bases and the J gene lost 7 bases, with 10 bases spanning the gap. The CDR3 sequence: CASKEGRTQYF. CDR3 DNA sequence: TGTGCCAGCAAGGAGGGCCGGACCCAGTACTTC.

The J gene is TRBJ2-1, the V gene TRBV11-2; TRBD2 aligns across 7 bases. The V and J ends lost 8 bases and 9 bases, in that order; junction bases with no gene match: 10. The germline V gene encodes CDR1 SGHAT and CDR2 FQNNGV. The CDR3 sequence is 13 residues long. The CDR3 loop is CASVATAGIEQFF. For the CDR3, the DNA is TGTGCCAGCGTCGCCACAGCGGGGATTGAGCAGTTCTTC.

CDR3 sequence (DNA): TGTGCCAGCAGCTTATCTCCCTACAATGAGCAGTTCTTC. Amino acids: CASSLSPYNEQFF. The J gene is TRBJ2-1, the V gene TRBV7-2; no reliable D call. This CDR3 region has 13 residues. V lost 2 bases, J lost 2 bases, and 4 bases lay in between. Germline V gene sequence: CDR1 SGHTA, CDR2 FQGNSA.